The 16 T cell receptor beta chains reported below all come from one sample, sequenced in a study of vaccination effects on CD4 cells after COVID-19. Following culture for approximately 11 days, CD4+ T cells were isolated. Their cognate antigens are unknown. The repertoire was sequenced with immunoSEQ multiplex PCR; TCRdb's copy has only in-frame clones and lacks some. The sample holds approximately 46,000 clones, roughly 80% seen once. Sequencing used CD4+ T cells from PBMCs cultured without peptide, obtained before COVID-19 vaccination. The source is a human donor who had a prior SARS-CoV-2 infection.

V gene TRBV20-1 combines with J gene TRBJ2-7, with D unclear. V lost 3 bases and J 2 bases, leaving 14 bases between the germline ends. The CDR3 runs 14 residues. Germline-derived CDR1 and CDR2 are DFQATT and SNEGSKA (reference sequence). The CDR3 spells CSASRIGLPYEQYF. The CDR3 bases are TGCAGTGCTAGTCGGATCGGATTGCCCTACGAGCAGTACTTC.

This chain uses TRBV5-1 with TRBJ1-1; D perhaps matches TRBD1 (5 bases). With 0 bases removed from V and 1 base from J, the gap between germline ends came to 7 bases. CDR1 is SGHRS and CDR2 is YFSETQ in the germline V gene. This CDR3 has 14 amino acids. The CDR3 is CASSLGQPNTEAFF. The CDR3, as DNA: TGCGCCAGCAGCTTGGGACAGCCGAACACTGAAGCTTTCTTT.

This clone has just a few counts. This chain connects TRBV24-1 to TRBJ2-7; maybe TRBD1 (5 bases). Trimming took off 8 bases at V and 5 bases at J, with 27 bases between the two ends. This CDR3 spans 17 amino acids. Germline lookup yields CDR1 KGHDR and CDR2 SFDVKD. Written as DNA, the CDR3 is TGTGCCACCAAAAGAGGTATCGTTCAGGGCCCCTCAGACGAGCAGTACTTC. Amino acids: CATKRGIVQGPSDEQYF.

The rearrangement links TRBV4-2 to TRBJ2-7; D may be TRBD1 or TRBD2 (5 bases each). The CDR3 sequence is 14 residues long. Trimming pared 0 bases from V and 9 bases from J, leaving 15 bases between. The germline gives CDR1 LGHNA, CDR2 YNFKEQ. The DNA for the CDR3 is TGTGCCAGCAGCCAAGATCTCCGGGGACGCGGGCAGTACTTC. Translated: CASSQDLRGRGQYF.

The chain couples TRBV5-1 to TRBJ2-1; TRBD2 aligns across 9 bases. The CDR3 loop spans 16 amino acids. V was pared by 5 bases and J by 2 bases, with 8 bases of the junction left unmatched. Germline V gives CDR1 SGHRS, CDR2 YFSETQ. For the CDR3, the DNA is TGCGCCAGCAGACGCTCTGCGGGAGGGCCCTACAATGAGCAGTTCTTC. Translating gives CASRRSAGGPYNEQFF.

The chain uses TRBV20-1 and TRBJ2-7; the D is unclear. From germline, CDR1 is DFQATT and CDR2 SNEGSKA (reference sequence). Trimming took off 4 bases at V and 4 bases at J, with 8 bases between the two ends. This CDR3 comprises 11 residues. The CDR3 DNA sequence: TGCAGTGCTACAGCCCTGTACGAGCAGTACTTC. Protein sequence: CSATALYEQYF.

The V gene is TRBV15, the J gene TRBJ2-2; D unresolved. Germline loops: CDR1 LNHNV, CDR2 YYDKDF (reference sequence). The V gene lost 5 bases and the J gene lost 4 bases, with 5 bases spanning the gap. The CDR3 consists of 12 residues. DNA of the CDR3: TGTGCCACCAGCGTTTTCACCGGGGAGCTGTTTTTT. This gives the protein CATSVFTGELFF.

The rearrangement uses TRBV15 and TRBJ1-3; the D is unclear. Germline CDR1 and CDR2: LNHNV and YYDKDF (reference sequence). The CDR3 covers 15 residues. Trimming took 1 base from V and 0 from J, leaving 7 bases between them. The CDR3: CATSRAGDSGNTIYF. DNA for the CDR3: TGTGCCACCAGCAGAGCCGGGGACTCTGGAAACACCATATATTTT.

CDR3 region: CASRDVSSTDTQYF. As DNA, the CDR3 is TGCGCCAGCCGGGACGTGTCGAGCACAGATACGCAGTATTTT. The genes are TRBV5-1 and TRBJ2-3; D is tentatively TRBD1 or TRBD2 (5 bases each). Germline-derived CDR1 and CDR2 are SGHRS and YFSETQ. This CDR3 is built from 14 residues. Trimming removed 7 bases from V and 0 bases from J, with 12 bases in between.

CDR3 nucleotides: TGTGCCAGCAGCTTCGGGGTCAACAATGAGCAGTTCTTC. This sequence encodes CASSFGVNNEQFF. The chain links TRBV7-3 to TRBJ2-1; TRBD2 might be the D (5 bases). V gave up 3 bases and J gave up 5 bases, with 8 bases separating them. Germline-derived CDR1 and CDR2 are SGHTA and FQGTGA. The CDR3 sequence is 13 residues long.

V and J are TRBV5-1 and TRBJ2-1, with D tentatively TRBD2 (6 bases). CDR1 SGHRS and CDR2 YFSETQ come from the germline V gene. Trimming stripped 4 bases from V and 2 bases from J, with 10 bases between. The CDR3 runs 14 residues. CDR3 residues: CASSGGTPYNEQFF. In DNA, the CDR3 is TGCGCCAGCAGCGGCGGGACTCCCTACAATGAGCAGTTCTTC.

The chain recombines TRBV5-1 with TRBJ2-3; a possible D gene is TRBD1 (6 bases). CDR1 and CDR2 from the germline V gene are SGHRS and YFSETQ. V shed 4 bases and J shed 1 base, with 13 bases lying between them. The CDR3 loop spans 15 amino acids. The CDR3: CASSPTGSRTDTQYF. DNA for the CDR3: TGCGCCAGCAGCCCTACAGGGTCCCGCACAGATACGCAGTATTTT.

This chain links TRBV14 with TRBJ2-2; D is possibly TRBD2 (6 bases). The V gene's germline CDR1 is SGHDN and CDR2 FVKESK. The CDR3 is made up of 13 amino acids. Trimming took off 0 bases at V and 11 bases at J, with 10 bases between the two ends. The CDR3 nucleotides read TGTGCCAGCAGCCAAGATCTGGAGGGAGAGCTGTTTTTT. Translating gives CASSQDLEGELFF.

The rearrangement joins TRBV3-1 (or the pseudogene TRBV3-2) to TRBJ2-2, with a possible D match to TRBD2 (5 bases). V lost 8 bases to trimming and J lost 6 bases, with 13 bases between them. Per the germline V gene, CDR1 is LGHDT and CDR2 is YNNKEL (reference sequence). The CDR3 loop spans 13 amino acids. CDR3 bases: TGTGCCAGCGGGAACAGCGGCGCCGGGGAGCTGTTTTTT. Residues: CASGNSGAGELFF.

V usage is TRBV12-3 or TRBV12-4 and J usage is TRBJ1-2; unclear D gene. The CDR3 has 11 residues. With 5 bases removed from V and 8 bases from J, the gap between germline ends came to 9 bases. CDR3 in amino acids: CASSLTRGYTF. The CDR3, as DNA: TGTGCCAGCAGTCTCACGAGGGGCTACACCTTC.

The rearrangement joins TRBV5-5 to TRBJ1-1; TRBD1 matches 8 bases. With 1 base clipped from V and 4 bases from J, the junction kept 9 bases outside the gene matches. There are 16 residues in the CDR3. Germline loops: CDR1 SGHKS, CDR2 YYEKEE (reference sequence). The CDR3 loop is CASSLKPGGDFTEAFF. CDR3 in DNA: TGTGCCAGCAGCTTGAAGCCAGGGGGCGATTTCACTGAAGCTTTCTTT.